The TCR beta chain described here comes from a study of blood T cell repertoires in COVID-19. Study background: There were acute and convalescent COVID-19 samples, and they came from the United States, Italy and Spain. PBMCs, B-cell-depleted T cells, or T cells provided the cDNA or gDNA that made up the material.

Looked up from germline, CDR1 is LNHDA and CDR2 is SQIVND (reference sequence). The CDR3 length is 14 residues. Trimming cost V 2 bases and J 4 bases, with 9 bases left between them. Authors' analysis steps: It was from reference gene primer amplification that nucleated cell counts were estimated. Only in-frame clones appear in the TCRdb table, and some are missing; sequencing was by immunoSEQ multiplex PCR. D and trimming come from the DNA, and the V and J calls and clone size come from that table. The sample consists of about 250,000 clones, roughly 87% of them appearing once. Adults between about 18 and 89 years of age took part from fewer than 30 US areas.

This TCR derives from a woman in her 30s with acute COVID-19. V gene TRBV19 combines with J gene TRBJ1-5; D not resolved. Sequencing used PBMCs or T cells enriched from blood (not recorded which). This chain's CDR3 is CASSIFSVNQPQHF. The DNA of the CDR3 is TGTGCCAGTAGTATATTTTCCGTTAATCAGCCCCAGCATTTT.